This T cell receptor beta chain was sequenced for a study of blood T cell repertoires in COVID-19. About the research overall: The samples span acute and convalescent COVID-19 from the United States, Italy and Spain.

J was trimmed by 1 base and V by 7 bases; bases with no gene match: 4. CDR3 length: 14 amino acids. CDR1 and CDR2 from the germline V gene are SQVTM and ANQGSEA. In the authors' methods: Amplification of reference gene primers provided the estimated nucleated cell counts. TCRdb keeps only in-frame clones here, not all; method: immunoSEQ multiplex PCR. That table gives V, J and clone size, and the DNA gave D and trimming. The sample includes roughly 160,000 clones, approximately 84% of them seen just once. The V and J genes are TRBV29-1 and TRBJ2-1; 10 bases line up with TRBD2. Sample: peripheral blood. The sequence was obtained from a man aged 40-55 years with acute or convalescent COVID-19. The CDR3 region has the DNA TGCAGCGGGGGACTAGCGTTGTCCTACAATGAGCAGTTCTTC. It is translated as CSGGLALSYNEQFF.